A selection of T cell receptor beta chains follows, all from one sample in a study of T cell responses to AZD1222 COVID-19 vaccine. Sequenced by immunoSEQ multiplex PCR; TCRdb stores in-frame clones only, minus some. The sample lists some 120,000 clones; 88% were seen once. Sequencing was performed on peripheral blood, taken on day 0 of AZD1222 vaccination. These receptors came from an adult in good health. Each CDR3 is given with its conserved first and last residue. The D gene is left open where the match is weak. Clone sizes are given selectively: once, few, many, or a class where the clone is expanded.

D	J	size	V	DNA	CDR3
TRBD1	TRBJ1-2	-	TRBV9	TGTGCCAGCACCCCCGGGACAGGGGGCTTTAGTTATGGCTACACCTTC	CASTPGTGGFSYGYTF
TRBD1	TRBJ1-6	once	TRBV19	TGTGCCAGCGGACAGGGGGTCTATAATTCACCCCTCCACTTT	CASGQGVYNSPLHF
TRBD1	TRBJ1-2	-	TRBV10-3	TGTGCCATCAGTCCCTCCGGACAGGGGGAAGGCTACACCTTC	CAISPSGQGEGYTF
-	TRBJ1-2	few	TRBV6-1	TGTGCCAGCAGTGACCCGGGTGGACGGGCAGCTAACTATGGCTACACCTTC	CASSDPGGRAANYGYTF
-	TRBJ1-2	-	TRBV6-1	TGTGCCAGCAGTGAAACAATGAACCAGGGCCCGGAAGGGGGCTACACCTTC	CASSETMNQGPEGGYTF
TRBD2	TRBJ2-2	-	TRBV13	TGTGCCAGCGCCCGACTAGCGAGGGGGAGCGACACCGGGGAGCTGTTTTTT	CASARLARGSDTGELFF
-	TRBJ1-5	once	TRBV4-1	TGCGCCAGCAGCCAACCCCTTTCAACGGGCCCCCAGCATTTT	CASSQPLSTGPQHF
TRBD1	TRBJ2-3	-	TRBV3-1/TRBV3-2	TGTGCCAGCAGCCATGAACCTCGGACAGGGGGGAGAAATACGCAGTATTTT	CASSHEPRTGGRNTQYF
TRBD1	TRBJ2-3	-	TRBV11-2	TGTGCCAGCAGACGGACAGGGACCCGCACAGATACGCAGTATTTT	CASRRTGTRTDTQYF
TRBD1	TRBJ1-5	-	TRBV28	TGTGCCAGCAGTTCCCCCGGACAGGGGGTCCATCAGCCCCAGCATTTT	CASSSPGQGVHQPQHF
TRBD1	TRBJ2-1	-	TRBV30	TGTGCCTGGAGACCCCGGGACAGGGTATACAATGAGCAGTTCTTC	CAWRPRDRVYNEQFF
-	TRBJ2-3	-	TRBV9	TGTGCCAGCAGCGTAGACGGCGGCCGCACAGATACGCAGTATTTT	CASSVDGGRTDTQYF
TRBD2	TRBJ2-3	-	TRBV19	TGTGCCAGTAGTCCCCTTCTACTAGCGGGGGCTAGCACAGATACGCAGTATTTT	CASSPLLLAGASTDTQYF
TRBD1	TRBJ1-2	-	TRBV5-1	TGCGCCAGCAGCTTGGGTAACAGGGGCGCGGAGTATGGCTACACCTTC	CASSLGNRGAEYGYTF
TRBD1	TRBJ2-5	-	TRBV3-1/TRBV3-2	TGTGCCAGCAGCCAAGCCGGGACAGGGGAGACCCAGTACTTC	CASSQAGTGETQYF
-	TRBJ2-7	once	TRBV30	TGTGCCTGGAGTGGGGCAGGGGCTGCGCAGTACTTC	CAWSGAGAAQYF
-	TRBJ1-2	-	TRBV7-2	TGTGCCAGCAGCTTAGAGAGACACAGGGGCTACACCTTC	CASSLERHRGYTF
TRBD1	TRBJ1-2	-	TRBV11-2	TGTGCCAGCAGCTTCACATACACCAGGGGGCGAAGCTATGGCTACACCTTC	CASSFTYTRGRSYGYTF
-	TRBJ1-1	once	TRBV13	TGTGCCAGCAGCTTAGAGGGGCGTCAAACATCGAACACTGAAGCTTTCTTT	CASSLEGRQTSNTEAFF
-	TRBJ1-3	once	TRBV28	TGTGCCAGCAGTTTATCTTGGGTATGGGGAAACACCATATATTTT	CASSLSWVWGNTIYF
TRBD2	TRBJ2-1	-	TRBV18	TGTGCCAGCTCATGGGGACTAGCGGGAAGGTATGAGCAGTTCTTC	CASSWGLAGRYEQFF
-	TRBJ2-7	-	TRBV6-2/TRBV6-3	TGTGCCAGCAGTTCGCTTTCGGCAGGCGAAAGGGGAGAGCAGTACTTC	CASSSLSAGERGEQYF
TRBD1	TRBJ1-6	once	TRBV2	TGTGCCAGCAGTGAAGCGCGGGGACAGGGGGATTCACCCCTCCACTTT	CASSEARGQGDSPLHF
-	TRBJ2-3	-	TRBV5-1	TGCGCCAGCAGCCCGACAGAGACCACAGATACGCAGTATTTT	CASSPTETTDTQYF
-	TRBJ2-5	-	TRBV11-3	TGTGCCAGCAGCTTAGGAGGGCTGGAGACCCAGTACTTC	CASSLGGLETQYF
-	TRBJ2-6	-	TRBV4-2	TGTGCCAGCAGCCTAAGATCGGACAGAGTCTCTGGGGCCAACGTCCTGACTTTC	CASSLRSDRVSGANVLTF
-	TRBJ2-7	-	TRBV4-3	TGCGCCAGCAGCCAAGTAGGGGGGGGAACGTACGAGCAGTACTTC	CASSQVGGGTYEQYF